Listed below are T cell receptor beta chains from one sample, sequenced in a study of yellow fever vaccine responses in identical twins. TCRdb reprocessed the RT-PCR reads via MiXCR and lists one record per CDR3 protein. The sample shows 20,000 to 25,000 distinct CDR3 sequences, over 75% of them seen only once. Sequencing used T cells from blood (PBMCs), unsorted or a sorted subset (not recorded which), obtained before or after yellow fever vaccination (not recorded which). The source of these receptors is a woman aged 18 to 35 who received the yellow fever vaccine. The CDR3 runs from the conserved cysteine through the conserved F or W. A D gene is named only where the DNA matches it firmly. Expanded clones get a size class; other rows say once, few or many, or leave the size out.

cdr3_aa	cdr3_nt	clone_size	v_call	j_call	d_call
CASSEQGLAEPSTDTQYF	TGTGCCAGCAGTGAACAGGGACTAGCGGAGCCAAGCACAGATACGCAGTATTTT	-	TRBV2	TRBJ2-3	TRBD2
CASSLRGSFYNEQFF	TGTGCCAGCAGCTTACGGGGCAGTTTTTACAATGAGCAGTTCTTC	-	TRBV13	TRBJ2-1	-
CASSLVAGVHEQYF	TGTGCCAGTAGTTTAGTAGCGGGAGTCCACGAGCAGTACTTC	-	TRBV19	TRBJ2-7	TRBD2
CASSQDPGRGEKLFF	TGTGCCAGCAGCCAAGATCCTGGGAGAGGGGAAAAACTGTTTTTT	-	TRBV14	TRBJ1-4	-
CATSTSGRRAGELFF	TGTGCCACCAGCACAAGCGGGAGGCGGGCCGGGGAGCTGTTTTTT	-	TRBV15	TRBJ2-2	TRBD2
CASSSTSGRADYGYEQYF	TGCGCCAGCAGCTCTACTAGCGGGAGGGCCGATTATGGCTACGAGCAGTACTTC	medium-sized	TRBV5-1	TRBJ2-7	TRBD2
CASSLVQGGYNEQFF	TGTGCCAGCAGTTTAGTTCAGGGGGGCTACAATGAGCAGTTCTTC	-	TRBV12-3/TRBV12-4	TRBJ2-1	-
CSVERQGTNYGYTF	TGCAGCGTTGAACGACAGGGTACTAACTATGGCTACACCTTC	-	TRBV29-1	TRBJ1-2	TRBD1
CASSKEGNYGYTF	TGTGCCAGCAGCAAGGAGGGCAACTATGGCTACACCTTC	large	TRBV21-1	TRBJ1-2	-
CASSSQQGVMNTEAFF	TGTGCCAGCAGCTCCCAGCAGGGAGTGATGAACACTGAAGCTTTCTTT	-	TRBV11-3	TRBJ1-1	-
CSVGDRANQPQHF	TGCAGCGTGGGGGACAGGGCAAATCAGCCCCAGCATTTT	-	TRBV29-1	TRBJ1-5	TRBD1
CASSLGVGPYEQYF	TGTGCCAGCAGTTTAGGGGTGGGCCCCTACGAGCAGTACTTC	-	TRBV27	TRBJ2-7	-
CSARVIEQFF	TGCAGTGCTAGAGTTATTGAGCAGTTCTTC	-	TRBV20-1	TRBJ2-1	-
CASRLAGGYNEQFF	TGTGCCAGCCGGCTAGCGGGGGGATACAATGAGCAGTTCTTC	-	TRBV2	TRBJ2-1	TRBD2
CASSEDGSSYEQYF	TGCGCCAGCAGTGAAGACGGGAGCTCCTACGAGCAGTACTTC	-	TRBV10-1	TRBJ2-7	-
CASSPPGLARTDTQYF	TGTGCCAGCTCACCCCCGGGACTAGCGCGCACAGATACGCAGTATTTT	-	TRBV18	TRBJ2-3	TRBD2
CSVRGSNTGELFF	TGCAGCGTTAGGGGGTCGAACACCGGGGAGCTGTTTTTT	-	TRBV29-1	TRBJ2-2	-
CSVEFGTLSSYEQYF	TGCAGCGTTGAATTCGGGACACTATCCTCCTACGAGCAGTACTTC	-	TRBV29-1	TRBJ2-7	-
CASSLDSGDTDTQYF	TGTGCCAGCAGCTTAGACTCGGGGGACACAGATACGCAGTATTTT	once	TRBV11-2	TRBJ2-3	-
CASSLKGQSNNQPQHF	TGTGCCAGCTCACTCAAGGGACAGTCTAACAATCAGCCCCAGCATTTT	-	TRBV18	TRBJ1-5	TRBD1
CASSPPNREDEQFF	TGTGCCAGCTCACCCCCCAACAGGGAGGATGAGCAGTTCTTC	-	TRBV18	TRBJ2-1	-
CASSAGIQETQYF	TGCGCCAGCAGCGCGGGGATCCAAGAGACCCAGTACTTC	-	TRBV5-1	TRBJ2-5	-
CASSRGGIWTEQFF	TGTGCCAGCAGTCGCGGGGGTATTTGGACAGAGCAGTTCTTC	-	TRBV11-3	TRBJ2-1	TRBD2
CAIKPGQGIYEQYF	TGTGCCATCAAACCGGGACAGGGGATCTACGAGCAGTACTTC	-	TRBV10-3	TRBJ2-7	TRBD1
CAISDPLATGANVLTF	TGTGCCATCAGCGACCCCCTAGCTACTGGGGCCAACGTCCTGACTTTC	-	TRBV10-3	TRBJ2-6	-
CAISESGTAFMGQPQHF	TGTGCCATCAGTGAGTCGGGGACAGCCTTCATGGGTCAGCCCCAGCATTTT	-	TRBV10-3	TRBJ1-5	TRBD1
CASSLIWDQPQHF	TGTGCCAGCAGTCTCATTTGGGATCAGCCCCAGCATTTT	-	TRBV5-5	TRBJ1-5	-
CSVESAITYEQYF	TGCAGCGTTGAGTCCGCGATAACCTACGAGCAGTACTTC	-	TRBV29-1	TRBJ2-7	-
CASSDPGRGITEAFF	TGTGCCAGCAGTGACCCTGGCAGGGGGATCACTGAAGCTTTCTTT	-	TRBV2	TRBJ1-1	TRBD1
CASSRQNSNYGYTF	TGTGCCAGCAGTCGACAGAACTCTAACTATGGCTACACCTTC	few	TRBV6-1	TRBJ1-2	-
CASSPGQSTDTQYF	TGCGCCAGCAGCCCAGGACAGAGCACAGATACGCAGTATTTT	-	TRBV5-1	TRBJ2-3	-
CSVVTGRETQYF	TGCAGCGTAGTTACAGGGCGGGAGACCCAGTACTTC	-	TRBV29-1	TRBJ2-5	-
CASNRLITDTQYF	TGTGCCAGTAATCGGCTAATCACAGATACGCAGTATTTT	-	TRBV19	TRBJ2-3	-
CSVSTGGSIKETQYF	TGCAGCGTCTCGACCGGGGGCAGTATTAAAGAGACCCAGTACTTC	-	TRBV29-1	TRBJ2-5	-
CASRDRLAGVLQFF	TGTGCCAGTAGGGATCGACTAGCGGGAGTTCTCCAGTTCTTC	-	TRBV19	TRBJ2-1	TRBD2
CASSQERWTGELFF	TGCGCCAGCAGCCAAGAACGGTGGACCGGGGAGCTGTTTTTT	-	TRBV4-1	TRBJ2-2	-
CASSLAGGSFYNEQFF	TGTGCCAGCAGCCTAGCGGGAGGGAGTTTTTACAATGAGCAGTTCTTC	-	TRBV3-1	TRBJ2-1	TRBD2
CASRWDRGDHYEQYF	TGTGCCAGCAGATGGGACAGGGGGGACCACTACGAGCAGTACTTC	-	TRBV6-2/TRBV6-3	TRBJ2-7	TRBD1
CSVLSPITDTQYF	TGCAGTGTTCTTTCTCCCATCACAGATACGCAGTATTTT	-	TRBV20-1	TRBJ2-3	-
CASSLSKETQYF	TGTGCCAGCAGCCTAAGCAAAGAGACCCAGTACTTC	-	TRBV2	TRBJ2-5	-
CASSPWAGSYNSPLHF	TGTGCCAGCTCACCCTGGGCTGGCTCCTATAATTCACCCCTCCACTTT	-	TRBV18	TRBJ1-6	-
CASSPPGQGINEQFF	TGTGCCAGCTCACCACCGGGACAGGGGATCAATGAGCAGTTCTTC	-	TRBV18	TRBJ2-1	TRBD1
CASSLSNPEAFF	TGTGCCAGCAGTTTATCTAACCCTGAAGCTTTCTTT	-	TRBV28	TRBJ1-1	-
CSVEMTSGSFRDTQYF	TGCAGCGTTGAAATGACTAGCGGGAGCTTTAGAGATACGCAGTATTTT	-	TRBV29-1	TRBJ2-3	TRBD2
CASSVASGRGAGANVLTF	TGCGCCAGCAGTGTGGCTAGCGGGCGGGGGGCTGGGGCCAACGTCCTGACTTTC	-	TRBV10-1	TRBJ2-6	TRBD2
CASKVSYNEQFF	TGTGCCAGCAAGGTCAGTTACAATGAGCAGTTCTTC	-	TRBV2	TRBJ2-1	-
CASSLVGSMEVTEAFF	TGCGCCAGCAGCTTGGTAGGGTCAATGGAGGTCACTGAAGCTTTCTTT	few	TRBV5-1	TRBJ1-1	-